The next 31 T cell receptor beta chains were all read from a single sample in a study of early T cells in non-severe SARS-CoV-2 infection. MiXCR, applied by TCRdb to the 5' RACE reads, yields one record per CDR3 protein. The table includes about 100,000 distinct CDR3 sequences, over 10% detected once. The sequenced sample consisted of whole blood. The receptors here all came from an adult who was a healthcare worker with PCR-confirmed SARS-CoV-2 infection or an uninfected control (not recorded which).

The chain carries TRBV11-2 and TRBJ2-3, with TRBD1 matching over 9 bases. There are 17 residues in the CDR3. Germline assignment: CDR1 SGHAT and CDR2 FQNNGV. V gave up 5 bases and J gave up 2 bases; unmatched junction bases: 11. The CDR3 loop reads CASSPRTGEGTTDTQYF. In DNA, the CDR3 is TGTGCCAGCAGCCCCCGGACAGGGGAGGGAACCACAGATACGCAGTATTTT.

In its sample, this clonotype was seen many times. The rearrangement joins TRBV2 to TRBJ1-2, with no clear D. CDR1 SNHLY and CDR2 FYNNEI come from the germline V gene. V was clipped by 10 bases and J by 2 bases, with 23 bases between them. The CDR3 runs 16 residues. The CDR3 here is CAIPGRTSSSNYGYTF. CDR3 in DNA: TGTGCCATCCCCGGAAGGACGAGCAGTTCCAACTATGGCTACACCTTC.

This clonotype was counted a few times. V gene TRBV7-2 combines with J gene TRBJ1-2; 12 bases are shared with TRBD1. The CDR3 consists of 15 residues. Germline V CDR1 and CDR2: SGHTA, FQGNSA. J lost 7 bases, V lost 5 bases, and 8 bases had no gene match. Here the CDR3 reads CASSPPRDRGLGYTF. The CDR3 nucleotides are TGTGCCAGCAGCCCCCCCAGGGACAGGGGGCTTGGCTACACCTTC.

The table lists this clonotype with a few counts. The DNA for the CDR3 is TGTGCCAGCAGTTTAGGAAGCGTCGGGGAAGATACGCAGTATTTT. It translates to CASSLGSVGEDTQYF. V gene TRBV28 combines with J gene TRBJ2-3; weak D call: TRBD2 (5 bases). This CDR3 has 15 residues. Between the trimmed V and J ends, which lost 2 bases and 5 bases, there was a span of 14 bases. Germline loops: CDR1 MDHEN, CDR2 SYDVKM.

This clonotype was counted ten times or more. The CDR3 spells CASSLSTDFEAFF. Written as DNA, the CDR3 is TGCGCCAGCAGCTTGAGCACAGATTTCGAAGCTTTCTTT. J is TRBJ1-1 and V is TRBV5-1; the D is unclear. In germline, CDR1 is SGHRS, CDR2 YFSETQ. This CDR3 is built from 13 residues. Trimming took off 1 base at V and 8 bases at J, with 12 bases between the two ends. Full variable domain (rest looked up from reference TRBV5-1 and TRBJ1-1): KAGVTQTPRYLIKTRGQQVTLSCSPISGHRSVSWYQQTPGQGLQFLFEYFSETQRNKGNFPGRFSGRQFSNSRSEMNVSTLELGDSALYLCASSLSTDFEAFFGQGTRLTVV.

This clonotype was counted a few times. V is TRBV7-2 and J is TRBJ1-1, with D perhaps matching TRBD1 (6 bases). Germline V gene data show CDR1 as SGHTA and CDR2 as FQGNSA. Trimming stripped 4 bases from V and 11 bases from J, with 20 bases between. The CDR3 is made up of 14 amino acids. In nucleotides, the CDR3 is TGTGCCAGCAGCTCGCAGACAGGACATTGGGAGGCTTTCTTT. It specifies CASSSQTGHWEAFF.

As to this clonotype: Being one base from a much bigger clone, this may be a read error. The chain has TRBV7-8 and TRBJ1-1, with 12 positions matching TRBD1. Per the germline V gene, CDR1 is SGHVS and CDR2 is FQNEAQ. The CDR3 runs 13 residues. The CDR3 bases are TGTGTCAGCAGCCCCGGGACAGGGGGCAAAGCTTTCTTT. Its translation: CVSSPGTGGKAFF.

The table lists this clonotype with many counts. Here the CDR3 reads CASSRKKITGKIYGYTF. CDR3 coding DNA: TGTGCCAGCAGCCGAAAAAAGATCACAGGGAAAATATATGGCTACACCTTC. The V call is TRBV7-9, the J call TRBJ1-2, with D perhaps TRBD1 (6 bases). V lost 5 bases, J lost 5 bases, and 24 bases lay in between. This CDR3 is 17 amino acids long. Germline assignment: CDR1 SEHNR and CDR2 FQNEAQ (reference sequence).

This clonotype appeared a few times. The V call is TRBV12-3 or TRBV12-4, the J call TRBJ1-1, with unresolved D. The CDR3 totals 14 residues. The V gene lost 0 bases and the J gene lost 1 base, with 6 bases spanning the gap. CDR3 bases: TGTGCCAGCAGTTTAGCGGGCCGGAACACTGAAGCTTTCTTT. Its protein product is CASSLAGRNTEAFF.

Ten or more counts support this clonotype. This sequence joins TRBV11-2 and TRBJ2-2; TRBD1 aligns across 12 bases. The V gene's germline CDR1 is SGHAT and CDR2 FQNNGV. The CDR3 length is 15 residues. The J segment lost 7 bases and the V segment lost 4 bases, leaving 4 bases of the junction unmatched. CDR3: CASSWGQGAIGELFF. The CDR3 nucleotides are TGTGCCAGCAGCTGGGGACAGGGGGCGATCGGGGAGCTGTTTTTT.

This clonotype showed up many times. V gene TRBV7-9 combines with J gene TRBJ2-7, with D possibly being TRBD1 or TRBD2 (5 bases each). The CDR3 has 15 residues. The V gene lost 6 bases and the J gene lost 1 base, with 16 bases spanning the gap. Germline-derived CDR1 and CDR2 are SEHNR and FQNEAQ (reference sequence). CDR3 DNA: TGTGCCAGCAGTGGCCGAGGGGTTCCATCCTACGAGCAGTACTTC. Translation: CASSGRGVPSYEQYF.

This sequence joins TRBV7-2 and TRBJ1-2; D unresolved. V lost 3 bases, J lost 2 bases, and 7 bases lay in between. Germline CDR1 SGHTA, CDR2 FQGNSA. The length of the CDR3 is 13 residues. The CDR3 DNA is TGTGCCAGCAGCTTCTACGTAAACTATGGCTACACCTTC. Encoded protein: CASSFYVNYGYTF.

Details on this clonotype: At one end, the junction sequence differs from germline, possibly due to a read error. The chain combines TRBV29-1 with TRBJ2-3; D gene unclear. Germline V lookup: CDR1 SQVTM, CDR2 ANQGSEA. The CDR3 covers 9 residues. The CDR3 DNA follows: TGCAGCGTGCCACCCGGCGACTTTTTT. Translation: CSVPPGDFF.

This clonotype has at least ten counts. This chain links TRBV6-1 with TRBJ1-1, with D hard to call. With 7 bases removed from V and 5 bases from J, the gap between germline ends came to 17 bases. CDR1 and CDR2 from the germline V gene are MNHNS and SASEGT. This CDR3 contains 14 residues. CDR3 DNA sequence: TGTGCCAGCAAAAAGCGGGGTCCGGTAACTGAAGCTTTCTTT. Translated: CASKKRGPVTEAFF.

The rearrangement joins TRBV18 to TRBJ1-2; D possibly corresponds to TRBD1 (6 bases). Germline lookup yields CDR1 KGHSH and CDR2 LQKENI. This CDR3 spans 14 amino acids. V lost 4 bases to trimming and J lost 3 bases, with 12 bases between them. The DNA for the CDR3 is TGTGCCAGCTCACAGGCGGCAGGGGACTATGGCTACACCTTC. Its protein product is CASSQAAGDYGYTF.

This clonotype was seen at least ten times. The rearrangement links TRBV2 to TRBJ2-5, with a weak D call TRBD2 (7 bases). V gave up 4 bases and J gave up 7 bases, with 13 bases separating them. Germline V lookup: CDR1 SNHLY, CDR2 FYNNEI. The CDR3 extends over 13 amino acids. CDR3 bases: TGTGCCAGCAGTGGGGGGGGCCTTGTGACCCAGTACTTC. This sequence encodes CASSGGGLVTQYF. The full variable domain, its missing parts supplied by reference TRBV2 and TRBJ2-5, is EPEVTQTPSHQVTQMGQEVILRCVPISNHLYFYWYRQILGQKVEFLVSFYNNEISEKSEIFDDQFSVERPDGSNFTLKIRSTKLEDSAMYFCASSGGGLVTQYFGPGTRLLVL.

This clonotype occurred a few times. This sequence joins TRBV6-1 and TRBJ1-4; 9 bases fit TRBD1. This CDR3 is 15 amino acids long. Germline trimming cut 5 bases from V and 5 bases from J; bases unmatched to any gene: 6. Germline values: CDR1 MNHNS, CDR2 SASEGT. As DNA, the CDR3 is TGTGCCAGCAGTTCGAGGGACAGGGCAAATGAAAAACTGTTTTTT. The encoded protein is CASSSRDRANEKLFF.

This clonotype was seen repeatedly, ten times or more. The V gene is TRBV12-3 or TRBV12-4, the J gene TRBJ1-6; a weak D match, TRBD1 (6 bases). The CDR3 covers 17 residues. Trimming cost V 3 bases and J 10 bases, with 22 bases left between them. The CDR3, as DNA: TGTGCCAGCAGTTTTGGTTCGGCGGGGGGGCGCGGGTCACCCCTCCACTTT. Protein sequence: CASSFGSAGGRGSPLHF.

This clonotype was seen a handful of times. The chain uses TRBV5-1 and TRBJ2-1; TRBD1 is a possible D gene (5 bases). Looked up from germline, CDR1 is SGHRS and CDR2 is YFSETQ. The CDR3 length is 12 residues. Trimming stripped 0 bases from V and 15 bases from J, with 13 bases between. CDR3 in DNA: TGCGCCAGCAGCTTGGTGGCTGGCAGGGTGTTCTTC. Encoded protein: CASSLVAGRVFF.

This clonotype was counted a few times. The rearrangement links TRBV6-1 to TRBJ2-3; D is ambiguous. Germline loops: CDR1 MNHNS, CDR2 SASEGT. CDR3 length: 16 residues. The V end lost 9 bases, the J end lost 2 bases, and 21 bases lay between the germline ends. The chain's CDR3 is CASQNGDSRPTDTQYF. As DNA, the CDR3 is TGTGCCAGTCAGAATGGCGACTCCCGCCCCACAGATACGCAGTATTTT.

This chain connects TRBV6-6 to TRBJ2-7, with D perhaps TRBD1 or TRBD2 (5 bases each). Trimming removed 4 bases from V and 2 bases from J, with 9 bases in between. CDR3 length: 13 residues. The V gene's germline CDR1 is MNHNY and CDR2 SVGAGI (reference sequence). The CDR3 nucleotides read TGTGCCAGCAGTTCCGGGACCCCCTACGAGCAGTACTTC. This gives the protein CASSSGTPYEQYF.

The V call is TRBV12-3 or TRBV12-4, the J call TRBJ2-7; D is undetermined. The CDR3 consists of 13 residues. Deletions cut 2 bases from V and 7 bases from J, with 12 bases between. This CDR3 is CASSLLGVREQYF. DNA of the CDR3: TGTGCCAGCAGTTTATTGGGCGTCAGGGAGCAGTACTTC.

This clonotype was counted many times. This chain uses TRBV12-3 or TRBV12-4 with TRBJ2-1; 13 bases are shared with TRBD2. This CDR3 has 17 amino acids. Trimming cost V 1 base and J 8 bases; bases outside gene matches: 8. In DNA, the CDR3 is TGTGCCAGCAGTTTAGTCGGCCGGACTAGCGGGGGACATGAGCAGTTCTTC. Amino acid sequence: CASSLVGRTSGGHEQFF.

The chain joins TRBV6-2 or TRBV6-3 to TRBJ2-1; no firm D call. The V end was cut by 10 bases, the J end by 2 bases, with 6 bases between. The CDR3 has 11 residues. CDR1 is MNHEY, CDR2 SVGEGT, per germline. For the CDR3, the DNA is TGTGCCACCGAGGCCTACAATGAGCAGTTCTTC. Encoded protein: CATEAYNEQFF.

The genes are TRBV20-1 and TRBJ2-3, with D possibly TRBD2 on 7 matching bases. The V end was cut by 8 bases, the J end by 2 bases, with 14 bases between. This CDR3 is 13 amino acids long. Germline V lookup: CDR1 DFQATT, CDR2 SNEGSKA (reference sequence). CDR3 in DNA: TGCAGTCCACCGGGGGGACACACAGATACGCAGTATTTT. As protein: CSPPGGHTDTQYF.

The sample holds a few counts of this clonotype. J is TRBJ1-1 and V is TRBV10-2; D call uncertain. CDR3 length: 13 residues. V lost 2 bases, J lost 0 bases, and 4 bases lay in between. Germline values: CDR1 WSHSY, CDR2 SAAADI. CDR3 sequence reads: CASSELLNTEAFF. CDR3 sequence (DNA): TGCGCCAGCAGTGAGCTTCTGAACACTGAAGCTTTCTTT.

This clonotype was counted a few times. This sequence joins TRBV20-1 and TRBJ1-6, with D uncertain. CDR3 length: 13 residues. Germline CDR1 and CDR2: DFQATT and SNEGSKA (reference sequence). V was trimmed by 2 bases and J by 5 bases, leaving 7 bases between them. DNA of the CDR3: TGCAGTGCTAGACCAGGAAATAATTCACCCCTCCACTTT. Translation gives CSARPGNNSPLHF.

This clonotype was seen a few times. This sequence joins TRBV5-6 and TRBJ2-5; D perhaps matches TRBD1 (6 bases). Trimming removed 2 bases from V and 4 bases from J, with 12 bases in between. Per the germline V gene, CDR1 is SGHDT and CDR2 is YYEEEE. This CDR3 is built from 14 residues. The CDR3 region has the DNA TGTGCCAGCAGCTTAAAACTAGGGGGAGAGACCCAGTACTTC. Its protein is CASSLKLGGETQYF.

This clonotype was seen ten or more times. The V and J genes are TRBV29-1 and TRBJ1-5, with 9 bases identical to TRBD1. Trimming removed 4 bases from V and 4 bases from J; junction bases left unmatched: 20. There are 19 residues in the CDR3. CDR1 and CDR2 from the germline V gene are SQVTM and ANQGSEA. As DNA, the CDR3 is TGCAGCGTTGTCTTTACGGGACAGGGAGTATTAGGGGGAAATCAGCCCCAGCATTTT. Translating it yields CSVVFTGQGVLGGNQPQHF. The whole variable domain, remainder taken from reference TRBV29-1 and TRBJ1-5, is SAVISQKPSRDICQRGTSLTIQCQVDSQVTMMFWYRQQPGQSLTLIATANQGSEATYESGFVIDKFPISRPNLTFSTLTVSNMSPEDSSIYLCSVVFTGQGVLGGNQPQHFGDGTRLSIL.

This clonotype was seen many times. Sequence at one end of the junction differs from germline and may be a read error. The chain couples TRBV11-2 to TRBJ1-6; D gene ambiguous. The CDR3 has 14 residues. CDR1 is SGHAT and CDR2 is FQNNGV in the germline V gene. The CDR3 protein is CASSLIPENSLLHF. The CDR3 DNA sequence: TGTGCCAGCAGCTTAATCCCGGAAAATTCACTCCTCCACTTT.

The chain uses TRBV7-2 and TRBJ2-1; D unclear. This CDR3 comprises 11 residues. The V gene lost 4 bases and the J gene lost 5 bases, with 3 bases spanning the gap. CDR1 and CDR2 from the germline V gene are SGHTA and FQGNSA. Here the CDR3 reads CASSYHNEQFF. CDR3 sequence (DNA): TGTGCCAGCAGCTACCACAATGAGCAGTTCTTC. Full variable domain (remainder filled in from reference TRBV7-2 and TRBJ2-1): GAGVSQSPSNKVTEKGKDVELRCDPISGHTALYWYRQSLGQGLEFLIYFQGNSAPDKSGLPSDRFSAERTGGSVSTLTIQRTQQEDSAVYLCASSYHNEQFFGPGTRLTVL.